One sample yielded the 8 T cell receptor beta chains listed below, sequenced in a study of T cell changes during pregnancy in multiple sclerosis. The assay was immunoSEQ multiplex PCR, and TCRdb's table has in-frame clones only and misses some. This sample yields 45,000 to 55,000 clones, of which 80% to 95% are seen a single time; around 0.9% belongs to the top ten. The specimen comprised peripheral blood, sampled after pregnancy. These receptors all stem from a female donor with multiple sclerosis, enrolled in a pregnancy study.

CDR3 in DNA: TGTGCCAGCAGCGAACAGGGGTTCCCCGGAAACACCATATATTTT. Translating it yields CASSEQGFPGNTIYF. V is TRBV9 and J is TRBJ1-3, with 7 bases fitting TRBD1. The CDR3 length is 15 residues. Per the germline V gene, CDR1 is SGDLS and CDR2 is YYNGEE. V lost 3 bases to trimming and J lost 4 bases; unmatched junction nucleotides: 7.

This clone appeared a single time. The chain couples TRBV11-3 to TRBJ2-3; 12 nucleotides match TRBD2. Trimming took 1 base from V and 4 from J; bases not matched to a gene: 9. Germline CDR1 SGHNT, CDR2 YENEEA. This CDR3 contains 18 residues. CDR3 in DNA: TGTGCCAGCAGCTTAGGTCCCTGGACTAGCGGGGTCGCAGATACGCAGTATTTT. Amino acids: CASSLGPWTSGVADTQYF.

J is TRBJ1-4 and V is TRBV9; D ambiguous. Trimming removed 3 bases from V and 3 bases from J, with 21 bases in between. There are 18 residues in the CDR3. CDR1 is SGDLS and CDR2 is YYNGEE in the germline V gene. The CDR3 nucleotides read TGTGCCAGCAGCGCAGATCCCCTTAGGTGGAGGGCTAATGAAAAACTGTTTTTT. Translating it yields CASSADPLRWRANEKLFF. The complete variable domain, with remaining parts taken from reference TRBV9 and TRBJ1-4, reads DSGVTQTPKHLITATGQRVTLRCSPRSGDLSVYWYQQSLDQGLQFLIQYYNGEERAKGNILERFSAQQFPDLHSELNLSSLELGDSALYFCASSADPLRWRANEKLFFGSGTQLSVL.

V usage is TRBV4-3 and J usage is TRBJ2-3, with TRBD2 as a possible D gene (6 bases). The CDR3 is 16 amino acids. V was pared by 0 bases and J by 4 bases, with 14 bases between. CDR1 and CDR2 (germline): LGHNA, YSLEER. The CDR3 region is CASSQDRGSGADTQYF. As DNA, the CDR3 is TGCGCCAGCAGCCAAGATCGGGGATCGGGGGCAGATACGCAGTATTTT.

For this clone: A junction boundary mismatches the germline segment, possibly from a read error. V and J are TRBV7-7 and TRBJ2-5, with 10 nucleotides matching TRBD2. The CDR3 totals 15 residues. CDR1 is SSHAT, CDR2 FNYEAQ, per germline (reference sequence). Here the CDR3 DNA reads TGTGCTAGCAGCTACACTAGCGGGATACAAGAGACCCAGTACTTC. This sequence encodes CASSYTSGIQETQYF.

The chain uses TRBV5-4 and TRBJ2-7; TRBD2 agrees at 9 bases. The CDR3 runs to 15 residues. Germline V lookup: CDR1 SGHNT, CDR2 YYREEE (reference sequence). J was trimmed by 2 bases and V by 2 bases; bases with no gene match: 5. The CDR3, as DNA: TGTGCCAGCAGCTTCCAGCGGGGGGCAACCTACGAGCAGTACTTC. Amino acid sequence: CASSFQRGATYEQYF.

The rearrangement joins TRBV13 to TRBJ2-1, with TRBD1 identical over 7 bases. V shed 0 bases and J 2 bases; nucleotides not matched to a gene: 7. The germline gives CDR1 PRHDT, CDR2 FYEKMQ (reference sequence). The CDR3 runs 17 residues. This CDR3 is CASSLGGTAAPYNEQFF. Written as DNA, the CDR3 is TGTGCCAGCAGCTTAGGCGGGACAGCCGCTCCCTACAATGAGCAGTTCTTC.

The rearrangement uses TRBV4-3 and TRBJ2-3; 7 bases match TRBD1. Losses at the gene ends were 4 bases for V and 2 bases for J; bases not matched to a gene: 9. CDR1 and CDR2 from the germline V gene are LGHNA and YSLEER. The CDR3 has 16 residues. Written as DNA, the CDR3 is TGCGCCAGCAGCCCGAGGTCGGGACAGAACACAGATACGCAGTATTTT. This encodes CASSPRSGQNTDTQYF.